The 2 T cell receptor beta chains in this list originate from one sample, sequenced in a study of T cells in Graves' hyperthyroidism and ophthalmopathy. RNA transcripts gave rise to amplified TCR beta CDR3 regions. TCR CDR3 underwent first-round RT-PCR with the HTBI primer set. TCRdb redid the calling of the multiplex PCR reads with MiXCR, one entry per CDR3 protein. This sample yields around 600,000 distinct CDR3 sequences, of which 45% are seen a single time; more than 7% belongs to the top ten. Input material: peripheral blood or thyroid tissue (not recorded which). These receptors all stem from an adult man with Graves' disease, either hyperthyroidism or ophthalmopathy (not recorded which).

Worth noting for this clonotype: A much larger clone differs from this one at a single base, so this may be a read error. The DNA of the CDR3 is TGTGCCAGCAGCCCGAACCGACCGGGGGATTCACCCCTCCACTTT. Its translation: CASSPNRPGDSPLHF. The chain has TRBV7-9 and TRBJ1-6, with D possibly TRBD1 on 5 matching bases. V lost 5 bases, J lost 8 bases, and 16 bases lay in between. This CDR3 has 15 amino acids. CDR1 and CDR2 from the germline V gene are SEHNR and FQNEAQ (reference sequence).

The CDR3 DNA is TGTGCCAGCAGCCATACGGGGCCTCGAAAAGGAGAGACCCAGTACTTC. It specifies CASSHTGPRKGETQYF. The chain links TRBV11-3 to TRBJ2-5; either TRBD1 or TRBD2 may supply D (5 bases each). CDR1 is SGHNT and CDR2 is YENEEA in the germline V gene. Trimming pared 5 bases from V and 4 bases from J, leaving 20 bases between. This CDR3 is 16 amino acids long.